The entry below gives a single TCR beta chain sequence along with its context. The entry originates in a study of HIV-infected patients and healthy controls. The CDR3 has 19 amino acids. Looked up from germline, CDR1 is MNHEY and CDR2 is SVGEGT. V was pared by 6 bases and J by 0 bases, with 13 bases of the junction left unmatched. TCRdb reprocessed the 5' RACE reads via MiXCR and lists one record per CDR3 protein. The table includes tens of thousands of distinct CDR3 sequences, approximately 16% detected once. The sequence derives from a human donor in good health. The V gene is TRBV6-2 or TRBV6-3, the J gene TRBJ2-6; 8 bases fit TRBD1. The sample consisted of CD4+ T cells from blood. CDR3 protein: CASRPHATGVSSGANVLTF. Written as DNA, the CDR3 is TGTGCCAGCAGGCCCCACGCGACAGGGGTTAGCTCTGGGGCCAACGTCCTGACTTTC.